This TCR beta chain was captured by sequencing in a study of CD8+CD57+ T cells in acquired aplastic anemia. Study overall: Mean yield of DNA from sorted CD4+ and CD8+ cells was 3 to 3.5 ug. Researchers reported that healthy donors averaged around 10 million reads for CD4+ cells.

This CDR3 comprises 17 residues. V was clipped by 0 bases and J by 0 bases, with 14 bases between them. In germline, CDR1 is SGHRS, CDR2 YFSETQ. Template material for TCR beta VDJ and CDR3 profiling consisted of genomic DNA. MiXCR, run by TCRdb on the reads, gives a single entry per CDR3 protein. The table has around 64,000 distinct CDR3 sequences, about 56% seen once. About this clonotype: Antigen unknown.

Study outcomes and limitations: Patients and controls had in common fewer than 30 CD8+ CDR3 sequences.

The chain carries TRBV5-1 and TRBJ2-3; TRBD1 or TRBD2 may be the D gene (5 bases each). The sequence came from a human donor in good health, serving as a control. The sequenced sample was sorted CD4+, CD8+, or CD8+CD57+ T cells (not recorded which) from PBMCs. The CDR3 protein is CASSLERGRTSTDTQYF. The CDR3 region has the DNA TGCGCCAGCAGCTTGGAGAGGGGCCGAACCAGCACAGATACGCAGTATTTT.